The clone carrying this T cell receptor beta chain was detected only a few times. What it binds is not known. Germline V gene data show CDR1 as SGHTA and CDR2 as FQGNSA. Trimming took 7 bases from V and 7 from J, leaving 14 bases between them. This CDR3 has 13 amino acids. These data come from a study of T-cell memory formation after mild COVID-19. Across the whole study: TCR clusters were largely donor specific. Whole-study findings and limits: Contracting clones, day 15 to 85, had balanced CD4/CD8, and later expanders favored CD4+.

cDNA libraries for TCR alpha and TCR beta, carrying sample barcodes and UMIs, came from 5'RACE with constant-segment primers. TCRdb independently ran MiXCR on the 5' RACE reads; one entry per CDR3 protein. The repertoire has about 560,000 distinct CDR3 sequences, roughly a fifth of them found once; the top ten carry under 8.5%. Sequencing was performed on PBMCs or a T cell subset sorted from them (not recorded which). The TCR comes from an adult woman who had mild COVID-19 (a few samples of this study predate the infection). Cell type and time point are not known. The chain carries TRBV7-2 and TRBJ2-1; TRBD2 is a possible D gene (6 bases). As DNA, the CDR3 is TGTGCCAGCACCCCGACTAGAACAAATGAGCAGTTCTTC. Its translation is CASTPTRTNEQFF.